A single TCR beta chain is shown here with its context. It lacks a known antigen. No base qualities exist here, and no much larger clone lies one base off it. This specimen belongs to a study of OX40 agonist ivuxolimab in advanced cancers. General notes on the study: The costimulatory receptor OX40 (CD134) was targeted by ivuxolimab, a fully human IgG2 agonistic monoclonal antibody. Intravenous ivuxolimab was administered to patients every 2 weeks at six dose levels: 0.01, 0.1, 0.3, 1.5, 3 and 10 mg/kg. Of the roughly 53 patients in dose escalation, about 19 had hepatocellular carcinoma, roughly 15 had melanoma, 9 had renal cell carcinoma and 9 had head and neck cancer. A male proportion of 70% to 90% and a mean age of 60 years, ranging from about 20 to 85, were recorded for the dose-escalation cohort. Patients were allowed to have had prior anti-PD-1, anti-PD-L1 or anti-CTLA-4 therapy, and around 43% of the dose-escalation patients had been treated with checkpoint inhibitors. Three dose-escalation patients achieved partial responses, one with hepatocellular carcinoma and two with cutaneous melanoma. The point of sequencing TCRbeta in the periphery was to test whether ivuxolimab changed TCR sequence diversity and drove clonal T-cell expansion. The paper covers the monotherapy dose-escalation part of the phase I ivuxolimab trial, which included N of about 50 patients. The study at large found these results: Partial responders in the 0.1-3.0 mg/kg groups had among the lowest normalized peripheral clonal expansion, especially among CD8+ T cells. The antigen specificity of the clonally expanded peripheral T cells was not determined. Low levels of normalized T-cell clonal expansion were also shown by some nonresponding patients. After ivuxolimab, expanded clones were on average more numerous among CD8+ T cells than among CD4+ T cells. At doses of 0.1 to 3.0 mg/kg, clonal expansion of both CD4+ and CD8+ blood T cells was observed from baseline to week 6.

Patients with a history of autoimmune disease or receiving systemic immunosuppression were excluded from the trial. Peripheral blood for TCR sequencing was drawn from every dose cohort at baseline, at cycle 4 day 1 and at cycle 7 day 1. The samples were taken from a phase I, first-in-human, multicenter, open-label dose-escalation trial of ivuxolimab. The trial enrolled adults with locally advanced or metastatic head and neck squamous cell, hepatocellular, melanoma or renal cell carcinoma. Before TCR sequencing, CD4+ T cells and CD8+ T cells from peripheral blood were sorted into separate populations. Genomic DNA was isolated from the sorted cells so that the TCRbeta CDR3 region could be sequenced. TCRbeta CDR3 regions were sequenced using the immunoSEQ Assay. In its TCRdb copy, this immuneACCESS table keeps in-frame sequences only and misses some clones. Where compared with another copy, unresolved V genes explain less than half of these, and the others have no known cause. This sample has 60,000 or so clones in its table, and around nine tenths of those were observed once. The biggest ten clones account for just over 0.75% of the sample.

This receptor was taken from an adult with an advanced solid tumor such as melanoma, head and neck, liver or kidney cancer. The sample here was CD4+ or CD8+ T cells sorted from blood, taken in a trial of the OX40 agonist ivuxolimab.

The DNA sequence follows: TGTGCCGACGGGAGGGGGCGCGGGGTGAACACTGAAGCTTTCTTT. Its translation reads: CADGRGRGVNTEAFF. This chain joins TRBV19 to TRBJ1-1, with 7 middle bases fitting TRBD1. The CDR3 starts with the cysteine, ends with the phenylalanine, and has 15 residues. The kept DNA is CDR3 alone, 45 bases in frame from the first base. Sequences LNHDA (CDR1) and SQIVND (CDR2) are obtained from the germline V gene (reference sequence). V loses 11 bases at its end and J loses 0 bases; junction bases beyond the gene matches: 12.